The clone carrying this TCR beta chain appeared a few times. What it recognizes is unknown. Amplified TCR beta CDR3 regions derived from RNA transcripts. RT-PCR in the first round (using the HTBI primer set) targeted the TCR CDR3. TCRdb used MiXCR to reprocess the multiplex PCR reads, holding one entry per CDR3 protein. In the table there are about 410,000 distinct CDR3 sequences, roughly 14% of which are singletons. The source of the sample is a study of T cells in Graves' hyperthyroidism and ophthalmopathy. Study-level points and caveats: From stable hyperthyroidism, ophthalmopathy was separated by a 13 V-J model.

Subjects with ophthalmopathy showed a Clinical Activity Score no lower than 3, a NOSPECS grade no lower than 4, and a duration shorter than 3 months. Trimming removed 1 base at V and 3 bases at J, with 8 bases between. This CDR3 has 14 residues. Germline values: CDR1 LGHNA, CDR2 YNFKEQ. The chain joins TRBV4-2 to TRBJ2-3; D perhaps matches TRBD1 (6 bases). The sample was blood. The receptor's source is a man aged 18 to 30 with Graves' ophthalmopathy. Here the CDR3 reads CASSQGTATDTQYF. As DNA, the CDR3 is TGTGCCAGCAGCCAAGGGACAGCTACAGATACGCAGTATTTT.